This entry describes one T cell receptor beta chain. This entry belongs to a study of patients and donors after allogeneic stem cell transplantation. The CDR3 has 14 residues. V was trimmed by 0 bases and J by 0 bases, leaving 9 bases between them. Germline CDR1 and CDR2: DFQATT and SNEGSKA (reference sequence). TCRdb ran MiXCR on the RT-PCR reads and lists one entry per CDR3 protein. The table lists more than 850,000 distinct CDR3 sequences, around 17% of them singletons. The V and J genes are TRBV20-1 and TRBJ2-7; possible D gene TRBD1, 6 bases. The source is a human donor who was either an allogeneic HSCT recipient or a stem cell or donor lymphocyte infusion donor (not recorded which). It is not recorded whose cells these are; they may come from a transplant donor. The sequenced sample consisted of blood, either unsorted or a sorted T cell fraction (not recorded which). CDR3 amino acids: CSARDSTGSYEQYF. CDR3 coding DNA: TGCAGTGCTAGAGATTCGACAGGCTCCTACGAGCAGTACTTC.